The sequence of this TCR beta chain was determined in a study of T-cell reconstitution after alpha-beta-depleted transplantation in children. Researchers prepared the TCRbeta library using unique molecular identifiers, the study reports. TCRdb fed the PCR reads into MiXCR, producing one record per CDR3 protein. The sample lists about 250,000 distinct CDR3 sequences; 20% to 30% were seen once. In its sample, this clonotype was seen a few times. The antigen remains unidentified. Between the trimmed V and J ends, which lost 5 bases and 2 bases, there was a span of 18 bases. This CDR3 spans 16 amino acids. Germline CDR1 and CDR2: MDHEN and SYDVKM. Study-level findings and limits: Several hundred graft clones that had expanded were reportedly the source of alpha-beta T cells about two months after transplant.

The receptor was derived from a female patient aged 2 to 10 who had a stem cell transplant for congenital amegakaryocytic thrombocytopenia, so the T cells may come from the graft donor. Sequencing was performed on PBMCs, mostly from graft donor cells, taken 360 days after TCRalphabeta/CD19-depleted stem cell transplant. The chain joins TRBV28 to TRBJ2-5; D is unclear. The CDR3 protein is CASSRIGISPQETQYF. The CDR3, as DNA: TGTGCCAGCAGTAGAATAGGAATTTCTCCACAAGAGACCCAGTACTTC.